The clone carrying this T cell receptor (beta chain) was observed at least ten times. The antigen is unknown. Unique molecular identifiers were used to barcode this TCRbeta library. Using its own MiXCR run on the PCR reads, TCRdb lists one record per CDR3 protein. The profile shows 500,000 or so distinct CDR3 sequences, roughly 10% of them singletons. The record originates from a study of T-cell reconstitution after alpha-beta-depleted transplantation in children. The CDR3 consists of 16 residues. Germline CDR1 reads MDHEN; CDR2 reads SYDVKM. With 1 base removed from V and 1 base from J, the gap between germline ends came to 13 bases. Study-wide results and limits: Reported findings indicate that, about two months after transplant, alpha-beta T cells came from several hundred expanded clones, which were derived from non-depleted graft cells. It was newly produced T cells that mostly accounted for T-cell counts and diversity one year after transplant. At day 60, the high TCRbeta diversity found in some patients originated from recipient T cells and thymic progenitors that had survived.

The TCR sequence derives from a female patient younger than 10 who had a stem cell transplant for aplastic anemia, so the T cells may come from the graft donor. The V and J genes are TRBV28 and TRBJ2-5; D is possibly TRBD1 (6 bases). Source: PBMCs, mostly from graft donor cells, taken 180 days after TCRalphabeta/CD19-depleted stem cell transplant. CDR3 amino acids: CASSLYATGTQETQYF. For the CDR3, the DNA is TGTGCCAGCAGTTTATACGCCACAGGGACCCAAGAGACCCAGTACTTC.